This TCR beta chain was identified in a study of blood T cells in healthy people across ages (dated by TCRdb to 2015 to 2017). A note on the overall study: In model experiments, roughly one uniquely barcoded TCR beta cDNA molecule per two T cells was captured by template switching. The study measured age-related changes in TCR beta repertoire diversity using deep sequencing normalized with unique cDNA molecular identifiers. Donors were grouped into four age groups: young (average roughly 15 years), middle-aged (39), aged (62) and long-lived (about 89). Donors of different ages were randomly distributed across sequencing lanes to avoid experimental bias. For two donors (one aged 18 to 29 and one aged 80 or older), the study analyzed two additional independent replicas of 1 million unique cDNA reads from the same blood draw. What the work shows at the level of the full study, not this receptor alone: Donor CMV infection status was unknown, potentially confounding age-related changes in expanded clonotypes. Estimates of total diversity based on one million sequenced T cells were considered lower bounds and underestimates. Observed TCR beta diversity correlated strongly with the percentage of naive T cells measured by flow cytometry. Compared with the aged group, the long-lived group had more naive CD4+ T cells, fewer expanded clones and increased TCR diversity, a pattern suggesting age selection. Observed TCR beta diversity per million T cells fell roughly linearly with age, and a significant reduction was already apparent by age around 40. Since profiling was done on bulk unsorted PBMCs, naive and antigen-experienced compartments could not be conclusively compared.

Receptor amplification or capture employed 5' RACE. The reads were generated on an Illumina HiSeq 2500. The second PCR ran for roughly 7 to 11 cycles and used a J-beta primer mix along with a sample-barcoded 5' primer. A template-switch 5' adaptor carrying 12 random nucleotides introduced a unique molecular identifier onto each TCR beta cDNA molecule. At least 2.5 million CDR3-containing paired-end reads were obtained from each sample. First-strand cDNA was synthesized from all RNA with the Mint cDNA synthesis kit, primed by a TRBC-specific oligonucleotide. All cDNA was treated with uracil-DNA glycosylase and then went through a first 18-cycle PCR with the universal primers M1SS and BC2_uni_R. Regarding the original processing steps: For normalization, 1 million high-quality reads, each with a distinct molecular identifier, were randomly selected from each sample. Instead of being binned into consensus sequences, reads that shared molecular identifiers were thrown out. MiTCR, with a Q25 quality threshold and the strictest error-elimination algorithm, was used for CDR3 identification, clonotype clustering and error correction. A nonparametric unseen species model using Euler transformation provided a lower-bound estimate of total TCR beta diversity. TCRdb reworked the public reads: Q25 trimming with fastp, MiXCR clone assembly, productive beta chains retained. Every entry covers one CDR3 protein and lists the most common genes and DNA from its rows. The V and J calls reflect TCRdb's pipeline rather than the authors' work. Here the sample has over a million distinct CDR3 sequences; approximately 63% occur a single time. The ten top clones hold roughly 7% of the sample.

V and J lose 11 bases and 5 bases, and a span of 18 bases separates them. Inclusive of the bounding cysteine and phenylalanine, the CDR3 is 13 residues long. Only CDR3 DNA remains: 39 bases, in frame from the first base. The germline V gene (reference sequence) sets CDR1 to MNHNY and CDR2 to SVGAGI. Donors were a few dozen systemically healthy Caucasian individuals from Russia aged 6 to 90 years. Roughly 10 milliliters of peripheral blood were drawn from each donor into EDTA-treated Vacutainer tubes. Ficoll-Paque density-gradient centrifugation was used to isolate PBMCs, with at least 6.5 million per sample. Trizol reagent was used to extract total RNA from PBMCs, with at least 5.5 micrograms per sample. Naive CD45RAhigh/CD27high T cell percentages were measured by flow cytometry on a PBMC aliquot from every donor. Remarks on this clonotype: It lacks a known antigen. Per-base quality was not reported, and no clone a single base away is much larger than it.

This TCR was sampled from a man aged 18-30 years in good health. Specimen: blood. The V and J genes are TRBV6-6 and TRBJ1-2; TRBD1 could be the D gene, as 6 bases match. The CDR3 here reads CAAYFGGAYGYTF. The DNA sequence is given as TGTGCCGCCTACTTCGGGGGCGCGTATGGCTACACCTTC.